Below are 13 T cell receptor beta chains sequenced from a single sample in a study of blood T cells in healthy people across ages. Sample-barcoded 5' priming and a J-beta primer mix drove a second PCR of roughly 6 to 12 cycles. TCRdb re-derived calls from the 5' RACE reads in MiXCR, one entry per CDR3 protein. The data contain over 750,000 distinct CDR3 sequences, roughly 25% of them singletons. These records were also assigned to another study, of T cells of mothers and their children.

The material sequenced was blood. These receptor sequences come from a boy under 18 in good health.

This clonotype has just a few counts. The V gene is TRBV7-2, the J gene TRBJ2-5, with D perhaps assigned TRBD1 or TRBD2 (5 bases each). The end of the DNA aligns better with TRBJ2-7, so the J call may be wrong. Per the germline V gene, CDR1 is SGHTA and CDR2 is FQGNSA. The CDR3 runs 13 residues. CDR3 DNA sequence: TGTGCCAGCAGCCCGGGACCACAATACGAGCAGTACTTC. Translated, it gives CASSPGPQYEQYF.

There are a few counts of this clonotype. In nucleotides, the CDR3 is TGTGCCAGCAGCCAAGGTTTGCGGGACGGTTCCTACAATGAGCAGTTCTTC. Translating it yields CASSQGLRDGSYNEQFF. The rearrangement joins TRBV4-2 to TRBJ2-1; D might be TRBD2 (6 bases). Germline V CDR1 and CDR2: LGHNA, YNFKEQ. The germline V and J ends were trimmed by 1 base and 1 base, with 14 bases remaining between them. This CDR3 is built from 17 residues.

The rearrangement links TRBV3-1 to TRBJ2-5, with D possibly TRBD2 on 6 matching bases. The J call is doubtful: the DNA matches TRBJ2-7 better. This CDR3 has 14 amino acids. Germline V CDR1 and CDR2: LGHDT, YNNKEL (reference sequence). The CDR3 DNA reads TGTGCCAGCAGCCTGAGACTAGGTTCCTACGAGCAGTACTTC. It specifies CASSLRLGSYEQYF.

This clonotype was picked up many times. In DNA form, the CDR3 reads TGTGCCAGCTCACAAAGCGGAGAGACCCAGTACTTC. Its translation is CASSQSGETQYF. The J gene is TRBJ2-5, the V gene TRBV18; maybe TRBD2 (5 bases). This CDR3 spans 12 amino acids. The V end was cut by 4 bases, the J end by 4 bases, with 7 bases between. The germline CDR1 and CDR2 sequences are KGHSH and LQKENI.

The rearrangement uses TRBV20-1 and TRBJ1-4, with 10 bases aligning to TRBD1. Germline assignment: CDR1 DFQATT and CDR2 SNEGSKA (reference sequence). The CDR3 runs 14 residues. Trimming removed 6 bases from V and 5 bases from J; junction bases left unmatched: 6. CDR3 region: CSAPPGQGNEKLFF. CDR3 coding DNA: TGCAGTGCCCCTCCGGGACAGGGGAATGAAAAACTGTTTTTT.

This clonotype has a handful of counts. The gene calls are TRBV4-1 and TRBJ2-5; the match to TRBD1 covers 8 bases. Germline CDR1 reads MGHRA; CDR2 reads YSYEKL. The junction had 8 bases not matched to a gene; V was cut back by 0 bases and J by 5 bases. The CDR3 is 16 residues long. The CDR3 nucleotides are TGCGCCAGCAGCCAAGATCTTCCAGGGGGCTATGAGACCCAGTACTTC. Protein: CASSQDLPGGYETQYF.

The gene calls are TRBV10-3 and TRBJ2-5; TRBD1 matches at 10 bases. The DNA matches TRBJ2-7 better at its end, which makes the J call doubtful. This CDR3 spans 15 amino acids. CDR1 and CDR2 from the germline V gene are ENHRY and SYGVKD. For the CDR3, the DNA is TGTGCCATCAGGGGACAGGGGATCAAAGCGTACGAGCAGTACTTC. Translation: CAIRGQGIKAYEQYF.

This sequence joins TRBV18 and TRBJ2-3; the match to TRBD2 covers 14 bases. The CDR3 length is 17 residues. Trimming removed 3 bases from V and 3 bases from J; junction bases left unmatched: 5. Germline assignment: CDR1 KGHSH and CDR2 LQKENI. CDR3: CASSPGLAGAGTDTQYF. In DNA, the CDR3 is TGTGCCAGCTCACCGGGACTAGCGGGAGCAGGGACAGATACGCAGTATTTT.

The table lists this clonotype with a few counts. The chain has TRBV6-1 and TRBJ2-1; possibly TRBD1 or TRBD2 for D (5 bases each). With the DNA end fitting TRBJ2-7 better, the J assignment may be wrong. The CDR3 sequence is 13 residues long. Germline loops: CDR1 MNHNS, CDR2 SASEGT. The CDR3 nucleotides are TGTGCCAGCCAGGGAGCGGACTCCTACGAGCAGTACTTC. It encodes CASQGADSYEQYF.

The chain uses TRBV20-1 and TRBJ2-1; D remains unclear. V dropped 4 bases and J dropped 2 bases, with 12 bases sitting between them. Germline V gene lookup returns CDR1 DFQATT and CDR2 SNEGSKA (reference sequence). There are 14 residues in the CDR3. This CDR3 is CSAIVESAYNEQFF. The CDR3 region has the DNA TGCAGTGCTATTGTGGAATCGGCCTACAATGAGCAGTTCTTC.

V and J are TRBV29-1 and TRBJ2-1, with a possible D match to TRBD2 (5 bases). This CDR3 spans 15 amino acids. The V gene's germline CDR1 is SQVTM and CDR2 ANQGSEA. The germline V and J ends were trimmed by 6 bases and 4 bases, with 19 bases remaining between them. CDR3 DNA sequence: TGCAGCGTCCTCCTACTAGGTTTCAATTACAATGAGCAGTTCTTC. Its translation: CSVLLLGFNYNEQFF.

This clonotype was counted only a few times. The J gene is TRBJ1-6, the V gene TRBV28; the D is unclear. The CDR3 consists of 14 residues. The ends were cut back, 3 bases at V and 8 bases at J, with 11 bases in the middle. Germline CDR1 and CDR2: MDHEN and SYDVKM. The CDR3 loop is CASSFPGSHSPLHF. Here the CDR3 DNA reads TGTGCCAGCAGTTTCCCCGGGAGTCATTCACCCCTCCACTTT.

This clonotype appeared a few times. This chain joins TRBV11-1 and TRBJ1-2; the D gene is possibly TRBD1 (5 bases). This CDR3 is 13 amino acids long. Germline V gene lookup returns CDR1 SGHAT and CDR2 FQDESV (reference sequence). V lost 5 bases and J 7 bases, leaving 14 bases between the germline ends. This chain's CDR3 is CASSTRDVRGYTF. The CDR3 nucleotides read TGTGCCAGCAGCACGCGGGACGTCCGTGGCTACACCTTC.